This T cell receptor (beta chain) was identified during a study of blood T cell repertoires in COVID-19. CDR1 SGHAT and CDR2 FQNNGV come from the germline V gene. V dropped 5 bases and J dropped 6; count of bases not matched to a gene: 7. The CDR3 extends over 14 amino acids. Repertoires were generated with immunoSEQ multiplex PCR, while TCRdb's copy carries only in-frame clones and drops some. The sample has under 75,000 clones, approximately 79% seen once; the top ten hold less than 7%. This clonotype was obtained from a woman in her sixties or seventies with acute or convalescent COVID-19. Material: peripheral blood. This rearrangement joins TRBV11-2 to TRBJ2-3, with 8 bases matching TRBD2. CDR3 sequence reads: CASSPIGLADTQYF. The CDR3 nucleotides read TGTGCCAGCAGCCCCATTGGACTAGCCGATACGCAGTATTTT.